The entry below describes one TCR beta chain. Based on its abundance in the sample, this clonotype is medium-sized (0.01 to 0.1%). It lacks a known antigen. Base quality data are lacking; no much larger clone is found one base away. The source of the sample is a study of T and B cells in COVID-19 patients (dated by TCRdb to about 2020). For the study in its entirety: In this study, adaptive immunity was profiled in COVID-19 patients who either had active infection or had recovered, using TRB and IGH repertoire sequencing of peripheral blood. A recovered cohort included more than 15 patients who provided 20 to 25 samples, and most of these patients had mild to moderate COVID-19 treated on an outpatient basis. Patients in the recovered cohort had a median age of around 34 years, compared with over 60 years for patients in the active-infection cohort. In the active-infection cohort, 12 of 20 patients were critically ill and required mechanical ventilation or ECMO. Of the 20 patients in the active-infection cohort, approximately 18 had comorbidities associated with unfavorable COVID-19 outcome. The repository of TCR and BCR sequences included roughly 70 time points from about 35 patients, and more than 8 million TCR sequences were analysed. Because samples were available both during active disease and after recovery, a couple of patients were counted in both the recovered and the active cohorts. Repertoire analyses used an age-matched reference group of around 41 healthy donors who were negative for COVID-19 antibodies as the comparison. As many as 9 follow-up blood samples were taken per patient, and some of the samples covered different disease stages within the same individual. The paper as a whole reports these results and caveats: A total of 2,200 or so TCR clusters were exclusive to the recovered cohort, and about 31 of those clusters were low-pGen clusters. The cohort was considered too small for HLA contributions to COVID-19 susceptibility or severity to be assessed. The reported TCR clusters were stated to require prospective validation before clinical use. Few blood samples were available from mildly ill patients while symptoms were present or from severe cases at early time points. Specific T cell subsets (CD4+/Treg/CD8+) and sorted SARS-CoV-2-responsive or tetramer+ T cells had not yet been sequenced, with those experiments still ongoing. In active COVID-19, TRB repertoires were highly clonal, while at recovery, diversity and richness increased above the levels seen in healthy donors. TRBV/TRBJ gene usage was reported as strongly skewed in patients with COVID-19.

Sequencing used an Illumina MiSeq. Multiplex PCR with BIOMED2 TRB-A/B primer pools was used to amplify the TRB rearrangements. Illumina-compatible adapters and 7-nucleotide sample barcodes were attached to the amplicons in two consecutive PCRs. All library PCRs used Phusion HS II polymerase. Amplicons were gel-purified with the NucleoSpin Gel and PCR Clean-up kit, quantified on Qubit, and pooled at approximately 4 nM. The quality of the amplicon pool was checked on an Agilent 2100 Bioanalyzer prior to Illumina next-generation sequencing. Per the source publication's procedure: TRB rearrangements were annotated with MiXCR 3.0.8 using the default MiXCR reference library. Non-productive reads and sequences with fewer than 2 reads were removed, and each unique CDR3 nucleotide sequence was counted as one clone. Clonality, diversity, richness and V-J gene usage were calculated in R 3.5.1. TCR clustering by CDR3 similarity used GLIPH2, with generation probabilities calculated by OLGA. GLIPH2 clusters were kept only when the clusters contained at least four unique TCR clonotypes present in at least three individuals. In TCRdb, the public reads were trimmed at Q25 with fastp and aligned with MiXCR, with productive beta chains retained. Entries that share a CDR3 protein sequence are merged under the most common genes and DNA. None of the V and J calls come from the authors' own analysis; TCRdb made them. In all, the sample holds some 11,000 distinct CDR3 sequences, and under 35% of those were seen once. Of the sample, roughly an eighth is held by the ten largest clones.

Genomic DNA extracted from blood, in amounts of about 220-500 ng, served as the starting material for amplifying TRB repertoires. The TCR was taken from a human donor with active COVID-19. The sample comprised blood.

The sequenced DNA: TGTGCCAGCAGTTCGGGGACAGAAAGAATCACAGATACGCAGTATTTT. This encodes CASSSGTERITDTQYF. Recombination linked TRBV12-3 or TRBV12-4 to TRBJ2-3; the junction holds 7 bases that match TRBD1. At the junction V is shortened by 4 bases and J by 2 bases; bases outside the gene matches: 9. From the cysteine up to the phenylalanine, the CDR3 has a length of 16 residues. Only the CDR3 portion is preserved as DNA: 48 bases, with reading frame beginning at the first base.